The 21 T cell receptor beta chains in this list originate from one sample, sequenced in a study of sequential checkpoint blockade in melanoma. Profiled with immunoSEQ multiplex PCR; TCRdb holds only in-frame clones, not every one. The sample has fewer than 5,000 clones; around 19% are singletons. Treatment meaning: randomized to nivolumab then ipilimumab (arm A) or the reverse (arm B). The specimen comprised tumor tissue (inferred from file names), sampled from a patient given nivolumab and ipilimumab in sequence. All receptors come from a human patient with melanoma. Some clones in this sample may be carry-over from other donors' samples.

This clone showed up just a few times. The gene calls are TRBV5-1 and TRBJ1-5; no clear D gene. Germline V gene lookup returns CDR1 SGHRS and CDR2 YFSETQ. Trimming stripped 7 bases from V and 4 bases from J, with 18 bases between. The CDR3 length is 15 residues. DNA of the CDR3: TGCGCCAGCTCCCAGGACGGGAGAAAGAATCAGCCCCAGCATTTT. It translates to CASSQDGRKNQPQHF. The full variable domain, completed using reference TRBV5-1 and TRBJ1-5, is KAGVTQTPRYLIKTRGQQVTLSCSPISGHRSVSWYQQTPGQGLQFLFEYFSETQRNKGNFPGRFSGRQFSNSRSEMNVSTLELGDSALYLCASSQDGRKNQPQHFGDGTRLSIL.

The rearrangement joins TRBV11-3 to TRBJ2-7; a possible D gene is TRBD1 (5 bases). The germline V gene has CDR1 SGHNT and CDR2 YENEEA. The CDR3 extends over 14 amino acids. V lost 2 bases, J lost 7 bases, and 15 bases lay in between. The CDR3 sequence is CASSLRGSSREQYF. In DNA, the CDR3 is TGTGCCAGCAGCTTAAGGGGATCCTCTCGGGAGCAGTACTTC.

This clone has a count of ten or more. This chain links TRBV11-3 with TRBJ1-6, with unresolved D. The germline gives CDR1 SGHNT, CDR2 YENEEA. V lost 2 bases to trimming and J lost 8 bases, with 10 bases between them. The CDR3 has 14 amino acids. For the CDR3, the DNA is TGTGCCAGCAGCTTAACCCCCCAGGATTCACCCCTCCACTTT. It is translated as CASSLTPQDSPLHF.

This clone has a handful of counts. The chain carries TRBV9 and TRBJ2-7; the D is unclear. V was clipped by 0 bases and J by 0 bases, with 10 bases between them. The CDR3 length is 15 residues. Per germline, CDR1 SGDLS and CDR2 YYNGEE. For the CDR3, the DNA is TGTGCCAGCAGCGTAGGGGTCGGGTCCTCCTACGAGCAGTACTTC. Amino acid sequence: CASSVGVGSSYEQYF.

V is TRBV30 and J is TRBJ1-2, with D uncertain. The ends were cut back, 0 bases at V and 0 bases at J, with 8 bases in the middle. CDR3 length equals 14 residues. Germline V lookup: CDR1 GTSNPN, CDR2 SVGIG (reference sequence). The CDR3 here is CAWSVRGANYGYTF. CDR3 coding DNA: TGTGCCTGGAGTGTACGAGGCGCTAACTATGGCTACACCTTC.

The CDR3 bases are TGCAGCGTTGAAGATCCCGACAGGGCCCCCTACGAGCAGTACTTC. This encodes CSVEDPDRAPYEQYF. The chain recombines TRBV29-1 with TRBJ2-7; 7 bases are shared with TRBD1. The J segment lost 2 bases and the V segment lost 0 bases, leaving 7 bases of the junction unmatched. The CDR3 length is 15 residues. Per the germline V gene, CDR1 is SQVTM and CDR2 is ANQGSEA.

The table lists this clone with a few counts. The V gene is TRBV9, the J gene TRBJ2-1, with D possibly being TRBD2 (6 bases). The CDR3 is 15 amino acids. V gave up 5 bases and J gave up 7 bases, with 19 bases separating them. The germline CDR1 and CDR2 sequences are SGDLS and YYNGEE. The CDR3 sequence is CASSEGRGAGNEQFF. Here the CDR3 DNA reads TGTGCCAGCAGTGAAGGGCGGGGCGCCGGGAATGAGCAGTTCTTC. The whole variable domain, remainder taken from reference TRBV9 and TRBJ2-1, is DSGVTQTPKHLITATGQRVTLRCSPRSGDLSVYWYQQSLDQGLQFLIQYYNGEERAKGNILERFSAQQFPDLHSELNLSSLELGDSALYFCASSEGRGAGNEQFFGPGTRLTVL.

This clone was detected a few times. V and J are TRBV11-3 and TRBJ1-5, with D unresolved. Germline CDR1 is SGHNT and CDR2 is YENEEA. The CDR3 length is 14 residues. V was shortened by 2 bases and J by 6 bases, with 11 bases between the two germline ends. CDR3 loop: CASSLLRDSQPQHF. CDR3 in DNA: TGTGCCAGCAGCTTATTACGGGATTCTCAGCCCCAGCATTTT.

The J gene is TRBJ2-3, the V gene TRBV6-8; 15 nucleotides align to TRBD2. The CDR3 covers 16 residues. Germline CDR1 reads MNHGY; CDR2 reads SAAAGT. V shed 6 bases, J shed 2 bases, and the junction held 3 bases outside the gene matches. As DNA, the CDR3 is TGTGCCAGCAGAGGGACTAGCGGGGGGTCCACAGATACGCAGTATTTT. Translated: CASRGTSGGSTDTQYF.

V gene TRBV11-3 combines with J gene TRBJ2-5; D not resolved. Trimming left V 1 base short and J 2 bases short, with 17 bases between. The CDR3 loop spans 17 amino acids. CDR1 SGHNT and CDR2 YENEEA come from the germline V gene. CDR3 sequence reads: CASSLGFQVLGQETQYF. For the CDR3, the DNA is TGTGCCAGCAGCTTAGGGTTCCAGGTTCTTGGTCAAGAGACCCAGTACTTC.

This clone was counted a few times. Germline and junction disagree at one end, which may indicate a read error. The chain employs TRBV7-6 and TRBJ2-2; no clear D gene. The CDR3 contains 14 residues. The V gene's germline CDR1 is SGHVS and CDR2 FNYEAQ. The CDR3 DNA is TGTGCTAGCAGCTTAGAGGCAGGAACCGGGGAGCTGTTTTTT. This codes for CASSLEAGTGELFF.

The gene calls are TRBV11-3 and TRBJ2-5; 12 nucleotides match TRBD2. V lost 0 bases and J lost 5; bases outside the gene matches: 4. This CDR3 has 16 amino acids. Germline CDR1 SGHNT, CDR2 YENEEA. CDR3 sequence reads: CASSLEGLAGGETQYF. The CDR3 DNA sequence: TGTGCCAGCAGCTTAGAGGGTCTAGCGGGGGGGGAGACCCAGTACTTC.

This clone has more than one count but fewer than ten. Written as DNA, the CDR3 is TGTGCCAGCAGCTGGGGTACTTGGGAACTGTTTTTT. It is translated as CASSWGTWELFF. The chain joins TRBV28 to TRBJ1-4; D unclear. CDR3 length: 12 amino acids. CDR1 MDHEN and CDR2 SYDVKM come from the germline V gene. V was cut by 6 bases and J by 12 bases, with 14 bases left in between.

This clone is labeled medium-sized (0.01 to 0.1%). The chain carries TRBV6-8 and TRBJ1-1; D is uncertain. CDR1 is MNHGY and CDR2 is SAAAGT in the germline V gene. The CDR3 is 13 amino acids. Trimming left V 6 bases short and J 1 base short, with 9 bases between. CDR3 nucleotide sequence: TGTGCCAGCAGGACACTCGCGAACACTGAAGCTTTCTTT. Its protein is CASRTLANTEAFF.

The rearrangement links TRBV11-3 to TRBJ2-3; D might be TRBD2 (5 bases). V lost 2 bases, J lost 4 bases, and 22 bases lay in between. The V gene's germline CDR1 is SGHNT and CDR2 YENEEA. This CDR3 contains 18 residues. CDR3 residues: CASSLRSGSFKAPDTQYF. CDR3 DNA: TGTGCCAGCAGCTTAAGATCGGGATCCTTCAAGGCGCCAGATACGCAGTATTTT.

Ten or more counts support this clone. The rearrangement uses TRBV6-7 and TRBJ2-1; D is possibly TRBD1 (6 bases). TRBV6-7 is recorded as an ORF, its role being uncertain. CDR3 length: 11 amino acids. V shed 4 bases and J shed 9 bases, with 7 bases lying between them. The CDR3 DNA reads TGTGCCAGCAGTTTGGGGGCTGAGCAGTTCTTC. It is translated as CASSLGAEQFF.

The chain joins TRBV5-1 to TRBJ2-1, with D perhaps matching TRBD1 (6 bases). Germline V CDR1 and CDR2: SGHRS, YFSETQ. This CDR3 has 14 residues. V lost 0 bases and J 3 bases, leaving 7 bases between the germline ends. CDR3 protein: CASSLVQGYNEQFF. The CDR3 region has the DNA TGCGCCAGCAGCTTGGTACAGGGCTACAATGAGCAGTTCTTC.

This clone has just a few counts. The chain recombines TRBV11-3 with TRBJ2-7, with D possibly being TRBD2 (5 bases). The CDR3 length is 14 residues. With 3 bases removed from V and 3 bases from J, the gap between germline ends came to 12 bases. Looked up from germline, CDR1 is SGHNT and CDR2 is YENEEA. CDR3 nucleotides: TGTGCCAGCAGCTTGGTCGGGGTGAACTACGAGCAGTACTTC. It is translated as CASSLVGVNYEQYF.

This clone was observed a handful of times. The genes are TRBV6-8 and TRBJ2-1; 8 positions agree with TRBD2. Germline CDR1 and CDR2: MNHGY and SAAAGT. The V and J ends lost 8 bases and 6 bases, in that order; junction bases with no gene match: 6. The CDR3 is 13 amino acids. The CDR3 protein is CASQRGNANEQFF. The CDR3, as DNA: TGTGCCAGCCAGCGGGGGAACGCCAATGAGCAGTTCTTC.

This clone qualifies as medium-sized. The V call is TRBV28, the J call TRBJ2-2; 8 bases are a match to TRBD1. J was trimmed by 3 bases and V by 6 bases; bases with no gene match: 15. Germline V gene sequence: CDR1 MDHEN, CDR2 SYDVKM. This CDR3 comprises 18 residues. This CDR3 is CASRPRTGPGLYTGELFF. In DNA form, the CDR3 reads TGTGCCAGCAGGCCCCGGACAGGGCCTGGCCTTTACACCGGGGAGCTGTTTTTT.

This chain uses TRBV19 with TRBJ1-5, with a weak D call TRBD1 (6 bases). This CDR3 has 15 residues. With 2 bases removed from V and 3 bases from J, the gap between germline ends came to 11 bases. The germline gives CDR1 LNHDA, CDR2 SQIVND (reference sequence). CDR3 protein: CASSITGTPNQPQHF. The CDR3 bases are TGTGCCAGTAGTATAACCGGGACACCCAATCAGCCCCAGCATTTT.